This T cell receptor (beta chain) was captured by sequencing in a study of cytomegalovirus exposure and HLA in healthy donors. Looked up from germline, CDR1 is SGHRS and CDR2 is YFSETQ. V was pared by 1 base and J by 3 bases, with 13 bases between. The CDR3 totals 15 residues. Study-level points and caveats: There were some public TCRs occurring in many donors, but most TCR sequences were rare.

As concerns this clone: The target antigen is unknown.

The PCR had 60 Vbeta and 13 Jbeta primers. Method: immunoSEQ multiplex PCR; TCRdb's copy keeps in-frame clones and lacks some. This sample yields roughly 100,000 clones, of which approximately 80% are seen a single time; about 5.4% belongs to the top ten. The sample was PBMCs. This clonotype originated in a woman under 30 in good health and CMV-seropositive. The chain employs TRBV5-1 and TRBJ1-2; tentative D call: TRBD1 (5 bases). The CDR3 DNA follows: TGCGCCAGCAGCTTGACGGTGGGGGGGGACTATGGCTACACCTTC. Translated, it gives CASSLTVGGDYGYTF.